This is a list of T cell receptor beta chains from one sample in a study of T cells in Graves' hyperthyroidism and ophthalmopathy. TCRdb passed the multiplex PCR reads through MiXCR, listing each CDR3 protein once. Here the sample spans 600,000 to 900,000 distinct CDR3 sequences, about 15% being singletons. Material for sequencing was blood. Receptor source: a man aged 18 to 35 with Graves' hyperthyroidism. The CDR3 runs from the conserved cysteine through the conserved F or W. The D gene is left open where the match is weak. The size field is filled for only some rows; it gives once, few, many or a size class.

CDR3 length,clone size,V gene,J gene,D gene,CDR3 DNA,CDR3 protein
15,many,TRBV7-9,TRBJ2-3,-,TGTGCCAGCAGCTTAGTCGGGAGTGCAACAGATACGCAGTATTTT,CASSLVGSATDTQYF
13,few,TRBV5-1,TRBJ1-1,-,TGCGCCAGCAGCTCCCCATCGGTCACTGAAGCTTTCTTT,CASSSPSVTEAFF
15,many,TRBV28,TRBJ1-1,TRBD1,TGTGCCAGCAGTTTACCCGGGACAGGGGGCACTGAAGCTTTCTTT,CASSLPGTGGTEAFF
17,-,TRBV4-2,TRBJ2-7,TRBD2,TGTGCCAGCAGCCAAGATCTCGTGACTAGCGGGATATACGAGCAGTACTTC,CASSQDLVTSGIYEQYF
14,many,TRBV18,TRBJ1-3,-,TGTGCCAGCTCACCTCCGGGCGCTGGAAACACCATATATTTT,CASSPPGAGNTIYF
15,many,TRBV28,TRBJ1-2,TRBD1,TGTGCCAGCAGTTTAGGGGACAGAACCCACTATGGCTACACCTTC,CASSLGDRTHYGYTF
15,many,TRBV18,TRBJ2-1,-,TGTGCCAGCTCACCAACGGAGACAGCGAGACCTCAGCAGTTCTTC,CASSPTETARPQQFF
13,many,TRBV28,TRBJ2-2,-,TGTGCCAGCAGTTTAAGCGGCGGACTAAAGCTGTTTTTT,CASSLSGGLKLFF
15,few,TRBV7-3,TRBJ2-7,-,TGTGCCAGCAGCCCACTCAGGACGGGATTCGGCGAGCAGTACTTC,CASSPLRTGFGEQYF
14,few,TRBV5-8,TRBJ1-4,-,TGTGCCAGCAGCCGTGAGGGCCGGGGAGAAAAACTGTTTTTT,CASSREGRGEKLFF
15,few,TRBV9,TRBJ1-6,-,TGTGCCAGCAGCCCCGGGGGGAACTTCGGCTCACCCCTCCACTTT,CASSPGGNFGSPLHF
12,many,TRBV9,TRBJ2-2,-,TGTGCCAGCAGCGGGGGCACCGGGGAGCTGTTTTTT,CASSGGTGELFF
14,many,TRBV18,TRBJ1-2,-,TGTGCCAGCTCACCTACGGACGGCCCTGAGGGCTACACCTTC,CASSPTDGPEGYTF
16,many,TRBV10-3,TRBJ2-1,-,TGTGCCATCAGCCCCCCGGGGAGACAGGACTACAATGAGCAGTTCTTC,CAISPPGRQDYNEQFF
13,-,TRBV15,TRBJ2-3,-,TGTGCCACCAGCCTGACCCTGGGAGATACGCAGTATTTT,CATSLTLGDTQYF
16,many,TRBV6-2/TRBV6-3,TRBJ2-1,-,TGTGCCAGCAGTTACCCTCCGGGACTCCCTTACAATGAGCAGTTCTTC,CASSYPPGLPYNEQFF
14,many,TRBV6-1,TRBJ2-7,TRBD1,TGTGCCAGCAGGGTGGGACAGATATCCTACGAGCAGTACTTC,CASRVGQISYEQYF
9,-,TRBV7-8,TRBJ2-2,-,TGTGCCCGAACCGGGGAGCTGTTTTTT,CARTGELFF
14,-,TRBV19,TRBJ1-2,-,TGTGCCAGTAGTATGGGGAGTCCGAACTATGGCTACACCTTC,CASSMGSPNYGYTF
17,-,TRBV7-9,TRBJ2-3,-,TGTGCCAGCACCTATCTTAATTTGGGGGGGCAGGCCGATACGCAGTATTTT,CASTYLNLGGQADTQYF
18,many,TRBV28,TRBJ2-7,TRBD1,TGTGCCAGCAGTTTTACTTTGGGACAGAGCCGCAGCTCCTACGAGCAGTACTTC,CASSFTLGQSRSSYEQYF
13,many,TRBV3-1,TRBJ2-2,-,TGTGCCAGCCACAGGCGGAGTACCGGGGAGCTGTTTTTT,CASHRRSTGELFF
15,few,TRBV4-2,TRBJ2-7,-,TGTGCCAGCAGCCAAGATTTAGCACTAGCCTACGAGCAGTACTTC,CASSQDLALAYEQYF
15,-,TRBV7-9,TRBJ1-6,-,TGTGCCAGCAGCTTAGCCAACCCAGACAATTCACCCCTCCACTTT,CASSLANPDNSPLHF
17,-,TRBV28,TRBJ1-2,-,TGTGCCAGCAGTGATCCCGGGACGGCAGACCGTAACTATGGCTACACCTTC,CASSDPGTADRNYGYTF
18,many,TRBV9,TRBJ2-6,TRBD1,TGTGCCAGCAGCAAAAAAACCACCGGGACAGCAGGGGCCAACGTCCTGACTTTC,CASSKKTTGTAGANVLTF
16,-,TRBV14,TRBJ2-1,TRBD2,TGTGCCAGCAGCCACTTCCCGGGACTAGGATCGAATGAGCAGTTCTTC,CASSHFPGLGSNEQFF
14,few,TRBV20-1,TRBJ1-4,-,TGCAGTGCTGCCTTCAGGGCAACTAATGAAAAACTGTTTTTT,CSAAFRATNEKLFF
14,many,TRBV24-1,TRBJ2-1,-,TGTGCCACTCCAACGCAGGGATGGTACAATGAGCAGTTCTTC,CATPTQGWYNEQFF
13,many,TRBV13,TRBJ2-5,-,TGTGCCAGCAGCTTAGGCACAGCCGGGAGCCAGTACTTC,CASSLGTAGSQYF